This entry lists 10 T cell receptor beta chains sequenced from one sample in a study of CD8 T cells in Susac syndrome. Random hexamers were used to reverse transcribe an amount of roughly 0.45 to 1 ug RNA. Each CDR3 protein is one row after TCRdb ran MiXCR on the immunoSEQ multiplex PCR reads. The table shows about 300,000 distinct CDR3 sequences, with approximately 85% occurring only once. The sample comprised CD8+ T cells from PBMCs. These receptors came from a human donor with multiple sclerosis.

CDR3 DNA sequence: TGTGCCAGCAGCCTATTCACAGGGGACTACGAGCAGTACTTC. Residues: CASSLFTGDYEQYF. The chain employs TRBV3-1 and TRBJ2-7; 7 bases match TRBD1. The V segment lost 4 bases and the J segment 3 bases; nucleotides outside the gene matches: 6. From germline, CDR1 is LGHDT and CDR2 YNNKEL (reference sequence). CDR3 length equals 14 residues.

The genes are TRBV7-9 and TRBJ2-1; D is possibly TRBD2 (6 bases). Germline CDR1 and CDR2: SEHNR and FQNEAQ (reference sequence). V lost 0 bases, J lost 4 bases, and 13 bases lay in between. The length of the CDR3 is 16 residues. Here the CDR3 DNA reads TGTGCCAGCAGCTTAGCGTTTGGGGAGGCTTACAATGAGCAGTTCTTC. Its translation is CASSLAFGEAYNEQFF.

This clonotype was recorded once. The rearrangement uses TRBV28 and TRBJ2-7; 7 nucleotides agree with TRBD2. Germline values: CDR1 MDHEN, CDR2 SYDVKM. This CDR3 contains 17 residues. The junction had 12 bases not matched to a gene; V was cut back by 4 bases and J by 0 bases. Written as DNA, the CDR3 is TGTGCCAGCAGTTCCCTAAGGGTGGGAGGGAGCTCCTACGAGCAGTACTTC. This codes for CASSSLRVGGSSYEQYF.

V and J are TRBV29-1 and TRBJ1-1; D unclear. Between the trimmed V and J ends, which lost 7 bases and 0 bases, there was a span of 18 bases. The length of the CDR3 is 15 residues. In germline, CDR1 is SQVTM, CDR2 ANQGSEA. The CDR3, as DNA: TGCAGCGGGGAAGTCCCCGGAGTCATGAACACTGAAGCTTTCTTT. This encodes CSGEVPGVMNTEAFF.

This chain uses TRBV28 with TRBJ2-7, with 10 positions matching TRBD2. J was trimmed by 6 bases and V by 3 bases; bases with no gene match: 20. The CDR3 extends over 19 amino acids. Germline V gene lookup returns CDR1 MDHEN and CDR2 SYDVKM. The CDR3, as DNA: TGTGCCAGCAGTTTGTGGGTCGGGGTAGCGGGAGGCTTACGGGGCGAGCAGTACTTC. Translation gives CASSLWVGVAGGLRGEQYF.

The chain recombines TRBV23-1 with TRBJ2-4, with TRBD1 as a possible D gene (5 bases). TRBV23-1 is noted as an ORF with a role that remains uncertain. The CDR3 loop spans 13 amino acids. The V gene lost 6 bases and the J gene lost 3 bases, with 9 bases spanning the gap. CDR3 residues: CASRRTSKNIQYF. DNA of the CDR3: TGCGCCAGCAGAAGGACAAGCAAAAACATTCAGTACTTC.

This clonotype was picked up one time. V is TRBV2 and J is TRBJ2-1, with TRBD1 matching over 8 bases. J gave up 7 bases and V 11 bases, and 4 bases lay outside the gene matches. Germline-derived CDR1 and CDR2 are SNHLY and FYNNEI. The CDR3 runs 11 residues. DNA of the CDR3: TGTGCCCGACGGGACAGGAATGAGCAGTTCTTC. Protein product: CARRDRNEQFF.

There are a few counts of this clonotype. V and J are TRBV7-9 and TRBJ1-2; D might be TRBD1 (5 bases). This CDR3 spans 11 amino acids. CDR1 and CDR2 (germline): SEHNR, FQNEAQ (reference sequence). V dropped 10 bases and J dropped 7 bases, with 13 bases sitting between them. The DNA of the CDR3 is TGTGCCATAAGGGCAGGGTTTGGCTACACCTTC. This sequence encodes CAIRAGFGYTF.

The rearrangement joins TRBV6-2 or TRBV6-3 to TRBJ2-1; D is undetermined. The germline V and J ends were trimmed by 5 bases and 9 bases, with 8 bases remaining between them. This CDR3 contains 11 residues. Germline loops: CDR1 MNHEY, CDR2 SVGEGT. CDR3 DNA: TGTGCCAGCAGTGACCTCGGTGAGCAGTTCTTC. Translated: CASSDLGEQFF.

The rearrangement joins TRBV27 to TRBJ2-1; D gene uncertain. The CDR3 length is 15 residues. The V gene's germline CDR1 is MNHEY and CDR2 SMNVEV (reference sequence). Trimming took 5 bases from V and 7 from J, leaving 18 bases between them. This CDR3 reads CASSDTTLASNEQFF. The CDR3 DNA reads as TGTGCCAGCAGTGACACTACCCTTGCAAGTAATGAGCAGTTCTTC.